These T cell receptor beta chains were read from a single sample in a study of immune evolution from preneoplasia to lung adenocarcinoma. Some clones are missing from TCRdb's copy, which holds only in-frame ones; the method was immunoSEQ multiplex PCR. The sample holds under 45,000 clones, less than 80% seen once. Sample: FFPE invasive lung adenocarcinoma tissue. The source of these receptors is a person in their sixties with lung adenocarcinoma. Each CDR3 is given with its conserved first and last residue. A D gene is named only where the DNA matches it firmly. Part of the rows lack a size; the others show once, few, many or a class for expanded clones.

d_call clone_size j_call v_call cdr3_nt cdr3_aa
- - TRBJ2-7 TRBV27 TGTGCCAGCAGTTCCAATTGGGCGTCCTACGAGCAGTACTTC CASSSNWASYEQYF
TRBD2 - TRBJ2-1 TRBV6-4 TGTGCCAGCAGTGACGTGGGAGGGGATTACAATGAGCAGTTCTTC CASSDVGGDYNEQFF
- - TRBJ1-5 TRBV12-5 TGTGCTAGTGGTTTGGTTGAAGGGCAGCCCCAGCATTTT CASGLVEGQPQHF
TRBD2 few TRBJ2-1 TRBV28 TGTGCCAGCAGTTTACCAACTAGCGGGAGGGGTGAGCAGTTCTTC CASSLPTSGRGEQFF
TRBD1 - TRBJ1-2 TRBV2 TGTGCCAGCAGCCTGACAGGGGGCGGTGGCTACACCTTC CASSLTGGGGYTF
- - TRBJ2-5 TRBV18 TGTGCCAGCTCGACCAGTGGGACCCAGTACTTC CASSTSGTQYF
TRBD2 - TRBJ2-1 TRBV10-1 TGCGCCAGTAGGACTAGCGGGAGCTCCTACAATGAGCAGTTCTTC CASRTSGSSYNEQFF
- - TRBJ2-7 TRBV5-6 TGTGCCAGCAGCTTGGGCCGCAGGGACTACGAGCAGTACTTC CASSLGRRDYEQYF
- - TRBJ1-5 TRBV30 TGTGCCTGGAAAGGGGGGAGCAATCAGCCCCAGCATTTT CAWKGGSNQPQHF
TRBD1 - TRBJ1-4 TRBV7-9 TGTGCCAGCAGCCCGGGGACAGCAGCAACAACTAATGAAAAACTGTTTTTT CASSPGTAATTNEKLFF
- - TRBJ1-1 TRBV15 TGTGCCACCAGCAGTGGGCACAGGGAATTGTCTGAAGCTTTCTTT CATSSGHRELSEAFF
TRBD2 few TRBJ2-1 TRBV11-2 TGTGCCAGCAGCTTAAGAAGCCCCGGGGCTAGCGGCCATTACAATGAGCAGTTCTTC CASSLRSPGASGHYNEQFF
- - TRBJ2-1 TRBV6-6 TGTGCCAGCAGTTACTCGACAGGAGGAAATGAGCAGTTCTTC CASSYSTGGNEQFF
- - TRBJ1-1 TRBV4-1 TGCGCCAGCAGCCAAGGAGGGGAAACACCCGGGGGCACTGAAGCTTTCTTT CASSQGGETPGGTEAFF
TRBD2 - TRBJ2-1 TRBV18 TGTGCCAGCTCTACTAGCGGAGCTTACAATGAGCAGTTCTTC CASSTSGAYNEQFF
- - TRBJ2-7 TRBV7-9 TGTGCCAGCAGCTCTCCCCTCATCGCGCAGTACTTC CASSSPLIAQYF
TRBD1 once TRBJ2-3 TRBV7-2 TGTGCCAGCAGCCAAACGCCCAGGGGGACGCAGTATTTT CASSQTPRGTQYF
- once TRBJ1-5 TRBV10-3 TGTGCCATCAGTGAGTCGGACTTGGGCCAGCCCCAGCATTTT CAISESDLGQPQHF
TRBD1 few TRBJ1-1 TRBV18 TGTGCCAGCTCACCACTGGGACAGCGCGGTGGTAGAGCTGAAGCTTTCTTT CASSPLGQRGGRAEAFF
- - TRBJ2-3 TRBV29-1 TGCAGCGTTGAAGGAGACACCCACACAGATACGCAGTATTTT CSVEGDTHTDTQYF
- once TRBJ2-1 TRBV29-1 TGCAGCGTTGACAGGGTTCGAGGCAATGAGCAGTTCTTC CSVDRVRGNEQFF
- - TRBJ2-5 TRBV30 TGTGCCTGGAGCGAGGGCAGCCAAGAGACCCAGTACTTC CAWSEGSQETQYF
- - TRBJ1-4 TRBV29-1 TGCAGCGTCCTCTCGTGGCCTTCTAATGAAAAACTGTTTTTT CSVLSWPSNEKLFF
- - TRBJ2-1 TRBV29-1 TGCAGCGGCCTGGGTAGCTCCTACAATGAGCAGTTCTTC CSGLGSSYNEQFF